This TCR beta chain was recovered during a study of blood T cell repertoires in COVID-19. Study information: Material from acute and convalescent COVID-19 was sourced from the United States, Italy and Spain.

V dropped 3 bases and J dropped 7; count of bases not matched to a gene: 5. Germline V gene data show CDR1 as MDHEN and CDR2 as SYDVKM. The length of the CDR3 is 14 residues. Ages ranged from roughly 18 to 100 years, with residence in around 24 US areas. Cohort 3 recovery required two negative PCRs, clearance, or symptom resolution. Using immunoSEQ multiplex PCR, the repertoire was profiled, and TCRdb retains in-frame clones only, with some absent. The sample includes some 400,000 clones, roughly 89% of them seen just once. The sequence was obtained from a woman aged 25 to 45 who had recovered from COVID-19. This rearrangement joins TRBV28 to TRBJ1-5, with 8 bases identical to TRBD1. The sequencing sample was made of PBMCs or T cells enriched from blood (not recorded which). This CDR3 reads CASSLDRAGQPQHF. CDR3 bases: TGTGCCAGCAGTTTGGACAGGGCAGGACAGCCCCAGCATTTT.